This T cell receptor beta chain was found in a study of cytomegalovirus exposure and HLA in healthy donors. The germline V gene has CDR1 LGHNA and CDR2 YSLEER. This CDR3 has 15 residues. The ends were cut back, 2 bases at V and 6 bases at J, with 14 bases in the middle. The study ran its PCR with 60 Vbeta and 13 Jbeta primers. Clones were read by immunoSEQ multiplex PCR, and TCRdb kept only the in-frame ones, dropping some. The sample contains 110,000 to 150,000 clones, roughly 79% of which appear only once. A single count supports this clone. V usage is TRBV4-3 and J usage is TRBJ1-5, with D possibly matching TRBD1 (5 bases). The TCR comes from a woman between 35 and 50 years old in good health and CMV-seronegative. Sequencing was carried out using PBMCs. The CDR3 reads CASSQTWGEGQPQHF. The CDR3 nucleotides are TGCGCCAGCAGCCAAACGTGGGGGGAGGGTCAGCCCCAGCATTTT.